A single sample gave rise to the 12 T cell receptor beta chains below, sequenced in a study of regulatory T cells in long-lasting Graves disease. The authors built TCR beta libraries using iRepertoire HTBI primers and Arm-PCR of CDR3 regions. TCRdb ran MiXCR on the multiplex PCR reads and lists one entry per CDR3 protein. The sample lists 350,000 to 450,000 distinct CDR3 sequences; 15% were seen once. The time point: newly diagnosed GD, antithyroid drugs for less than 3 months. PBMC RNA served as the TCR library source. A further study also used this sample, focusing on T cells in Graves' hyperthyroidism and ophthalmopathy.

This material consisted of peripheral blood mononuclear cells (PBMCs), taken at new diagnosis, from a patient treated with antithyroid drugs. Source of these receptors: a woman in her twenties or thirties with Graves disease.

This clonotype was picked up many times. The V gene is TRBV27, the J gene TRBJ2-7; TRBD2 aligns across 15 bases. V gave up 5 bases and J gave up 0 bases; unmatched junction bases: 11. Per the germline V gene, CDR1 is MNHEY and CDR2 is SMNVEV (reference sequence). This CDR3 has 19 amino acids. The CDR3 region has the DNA TGTGCCAGCAGTCCAAACGGGACTAGCGGGAGGTATAGCTCCTACGAGCAGTACTTC. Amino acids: CASSPNGTSGRYSSYEQYF.

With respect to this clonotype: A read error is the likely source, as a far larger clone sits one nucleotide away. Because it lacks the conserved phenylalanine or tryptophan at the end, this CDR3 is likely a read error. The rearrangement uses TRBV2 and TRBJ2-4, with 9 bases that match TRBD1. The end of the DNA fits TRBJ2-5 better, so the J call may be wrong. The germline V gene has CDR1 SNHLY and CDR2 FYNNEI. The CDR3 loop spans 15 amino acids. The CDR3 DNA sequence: TGTGCCAGCAGTTACACACAGGGGGCTGGGGAGACCCAGTACCTC. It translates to CASSYTQGAGETQYL.

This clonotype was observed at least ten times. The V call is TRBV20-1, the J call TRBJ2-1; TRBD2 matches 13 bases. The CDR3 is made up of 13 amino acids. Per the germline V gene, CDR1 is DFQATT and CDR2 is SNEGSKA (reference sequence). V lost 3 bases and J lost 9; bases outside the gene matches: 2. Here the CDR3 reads CSARTSGRIEQFF. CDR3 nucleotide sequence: TGCAGTGCTAGGACTAGCGGGAGGATTGAGCAGTTCTTC.

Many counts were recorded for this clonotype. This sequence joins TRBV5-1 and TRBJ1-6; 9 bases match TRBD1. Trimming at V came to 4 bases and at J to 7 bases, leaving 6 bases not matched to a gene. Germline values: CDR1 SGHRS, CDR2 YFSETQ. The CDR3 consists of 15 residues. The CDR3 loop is CASSRQGEGNSPLHF. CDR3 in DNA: TGCGCCAGCAGCAGACAGGGGGAAGGAAATTCACCCCTCCACTTT.

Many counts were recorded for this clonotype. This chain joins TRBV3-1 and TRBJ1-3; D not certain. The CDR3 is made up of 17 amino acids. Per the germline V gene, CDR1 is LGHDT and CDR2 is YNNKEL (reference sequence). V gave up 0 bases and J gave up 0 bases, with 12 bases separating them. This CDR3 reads CASSQDLDGSSGNTIYF. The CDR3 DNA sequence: TGTGCCAGCAGCCAAGATCTCGACGGAAGCTCTGGAAACACCATATATTTT.

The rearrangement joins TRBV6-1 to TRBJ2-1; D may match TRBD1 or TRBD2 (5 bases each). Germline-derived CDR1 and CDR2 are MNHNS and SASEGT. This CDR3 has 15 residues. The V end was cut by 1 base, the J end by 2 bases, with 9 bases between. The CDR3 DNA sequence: TGTGCCAGCAGTGAAGGGGACGGAACCTACAATGAGCAGTTCTTC. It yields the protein CASSEGDGTYNEQFF.

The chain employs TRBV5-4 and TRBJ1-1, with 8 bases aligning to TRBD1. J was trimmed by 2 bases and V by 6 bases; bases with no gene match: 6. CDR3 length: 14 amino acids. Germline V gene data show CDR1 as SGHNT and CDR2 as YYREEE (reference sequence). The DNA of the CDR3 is TGTGCCAGCACCGTACAGGGGGTTAACACTGAAGCTTTCTTT. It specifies CASTVQGVNTEAFF.

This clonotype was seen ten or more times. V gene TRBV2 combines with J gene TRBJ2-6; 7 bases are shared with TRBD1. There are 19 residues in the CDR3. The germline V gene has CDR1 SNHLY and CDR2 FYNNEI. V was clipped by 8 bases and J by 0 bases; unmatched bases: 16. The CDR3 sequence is CASSLPSGTAISGANVLTF. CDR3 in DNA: TGTGCCAGCTCCCTACCTTCCGGGACAGCGATCTCTGGGGCCAACGTCCTGACTTTC.

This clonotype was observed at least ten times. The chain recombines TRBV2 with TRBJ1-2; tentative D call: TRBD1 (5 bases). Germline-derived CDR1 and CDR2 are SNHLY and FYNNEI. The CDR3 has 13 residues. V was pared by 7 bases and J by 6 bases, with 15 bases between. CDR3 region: CASINQGSDGYTF. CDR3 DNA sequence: TGTGCCAGCATTAACCAGGGCAGCGATGGCTACACCTTC.

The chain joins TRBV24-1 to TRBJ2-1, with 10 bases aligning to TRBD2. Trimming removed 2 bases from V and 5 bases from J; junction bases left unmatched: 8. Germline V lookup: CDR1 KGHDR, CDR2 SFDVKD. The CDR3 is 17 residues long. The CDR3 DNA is TGTGCCACCAGTGATTCGCTAGCGGGAGTGAACCACAATGAGCAGTTCTTC. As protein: CATSDSLAGVNHNEQFF.

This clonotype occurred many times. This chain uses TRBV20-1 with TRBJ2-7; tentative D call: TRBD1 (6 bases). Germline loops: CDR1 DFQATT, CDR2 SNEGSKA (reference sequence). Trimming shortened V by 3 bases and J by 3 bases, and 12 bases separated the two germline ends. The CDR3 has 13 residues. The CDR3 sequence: CSASDPRGYEQYF. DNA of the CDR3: TGCAGTGCTAGTGACCCCAGGGGCTACGAGCAGTACTTC.

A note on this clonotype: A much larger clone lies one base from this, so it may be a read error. CDR3 sequence (DNA): TGTGCCGGCAGCTCCGGGACTAGCGGGCTCCAAGAGACCCAGTACTTC. It is translated as CAGSSGTSGLQETQYF. The rearrangement links TRBV13 to TRBJ2-7, with 12 bases identical to TRBD2. TRBJ2-5 matches the DNA end more closely, so the J call is doubtful. The CDR3 runs 16 residues. CDR1 and CDR2 from the germline V gene are PRHDT and FYEKMQ (reference sequence).